What follows are 17 T cell receptor beta chains derived from one specimen sequenced in a study of T cell responses to AZD1222 COVID-19 vaccine. TCRdb's copy holds only in-frame clones and misses some; the assay was immunoSEQ multiplex PCR. The sample includes roughly 180,000 clones, approximately 90% of them seen just once. The source was peripheral blood, collected on day 0 of AZD1222 vaccination. These receptors were collected from an adult in good health.

The V gene is TRBV30, the J gene TRBJ1-1; no firm D call. The CDR3 has 13 residues. In germline, CDR1 is GTSNPN, CDR2 SVGIG (reference sequence). V was clipped by 5 bases and J by 0 bases, with 10 bases between them. In nucleotides, the CDR3 is TGTGCCTGGGGGCAGCTTTTGAACACTGAAGCTTTCTTT. Translating it yields CAWGQLLNTEAFF.

The chain carries TRBV4-2 and TRBJ2-1; the match to TRBD2 covers 11 bases. CDR3 size: 15 residues. V shed 2 bases, J shed 7 bases, and the junction held 4 bases outside the gene matches. Germline loops: CDR1 LGHNA, CDR2 YNFKEQ. CDR3 in DNA: TGTGCCAGCAGCCAACCGGGACTAGCGGATAATGAGCAGTTCTTC. Its protein product is CASSQPGLADNEQFF.

This chain uses TRBV30 with TRBJ1-1, with TRBD1 matching over 10 bases. Germline V gene data show CDR1 as GTSNPN and CDR2 as SVGIG (reference sequence). The CDR3 contains 15 residues. J lost 5 bases, V lost 1 base, and 7 bases had no gene match. The CDR3 bases are TGTGCCTGGAGTGGTGGAGGACAGGGGGGGACTGAAGCTTTCTTT. Residues: CAWSGGGQGGTEAFF.

The chain employs TRBV11-2 and TRBJ2-3; 9 bases are shared with TRBD2. Trimming removed 5 bases from V and 3 bases from J; junction bases left unmatched: 9. This CDR3 spans 16 amino acids. The germline V gene has CDR1 SGHAT and CDR2 FQNNGV. This CDR3 is CASSLNSGSLTDTQYF. As DNA, the CDR3 is TGTGCCAGCAGCCTAAATAGCGGGAGCTTAACAGATACGCAGTATTTT.

Only a few counts were recorded for this clone. The J gene is TRBJ2-5, the V gene TRBV23-1; D ambiguous. TRBV23-1 is an open reading frame whose function is uncertain. The CDR3 sequence is 16 residues long. V shed 3 bases and J shed 0 bases, with 14 bases lying between them. The CDR3 DNA sequence: TGCGCCAGCAGTCATTTGAACAGTTGGTACCAAGAGACCCAGTACTTC. It encodes CASSHLNSWYQETQYF.

The chain couples TRBV7-9 to TRBJ1-5; TRBD1 matches 10 bases. V shed 1 base, J shed 7 bases, and the junction held 13 bases outside the gene matches. CDR1 and CDR2 from the germline V gene are SEHNR and FQNEAQ (reference sequence). This CDR3 comprises 18 residues. The CDR3 spells CASSLEGQGTWQEQPQHF. DNA of the CDR3: TGTGCCAGCAGCTTAGAGGGACAGGGGACTTGGCAAGAACAGCCCCAGCATTTT. Full variable domain (rest looked up from reference TRBV7-9 and TRBJ1-5): DTGVSQNPRHKITKRGQNVTFRCDPISEHNRLYWYRQTLGQGPEFLTYFQNEAQLEKSRLLSDRFSAERPKGSFSTLEIQRTEQGDSAMYLCASSLEGQGTWQEQPQHFGDGTRLSIL.

The chain uses TRBV7-6 and TRBJ2-5; D call uncertain. CDR1 is SGHVS and CDR2 is FNYEAQ in the germline V gene. The length of the CDR3 is 13 residues. Between the trimmed V and J ends, which lost 1 base and 2 bases, there was a span of 5 bases. Written as DNA, the CDR3 is TGTGCCAGCAGCTTAGACTATCAAGAGACCCAGTACTTC. Translated: CASSLDYQETQYF.

The V and J genes are TRBV25-1 and TRBJ2-5; a weak D match, TRBD2 (6 bases). V lost 2 bases and J lost 5, with 15 bases in between. CDR1 is MGHDK and CDR2 is SYGVNS in the germline V gene. The length of the CDR3 is 15 residues. The CDR3: CASSEVAAGGETQYF. CDR3 bases: TGTGCCAGCAGTGAAGTAGCGGCAGGTGGGGAGACCCAGTACTTC.

On this clone: Its ends do not fully match the called genes, so a read error is possible. This chain connects TRBV4-1 to TRBJ2-1, with D possibly matching TRBD1 (5 bases). The germline gives CDR1 MGHRA, CDR2 YSYEKL. The CDR3 totals 13 residues. The CDR3: CASSQPLGRDTIF. CDR3 sequence (DNA): TGCGCCAGCAGCCAGCCCCTCGGCAGGGATACAATCTTC.

The V gene is TRBV3-1 (or the pseudogene TRBV3-2), the J gene TRBJ1-2, with D possibly being TRBD1 (5 bases). V lost 0 bases and J lost 2, with 7 bases in between. The CDR3 spans 14 residues. Germline V CDR1 and CDR2: LGHDT, YNNKEL (reference sequence). CDR3 DNA sequence: TGTGCCAGCAGCCAAGACCCAGGGAACTATGGCTACACCTTC. Protein product: CASSQDPGNYGYTF.

This chain joins TRBV7-9 and TRBJ2-5; D perhaps matches TRBD1 (5 bases). V was pared by 3 bases and J by 5 bases, with 7 bases between. The CDR3 contains 12 residues. CDR1 is SEHNR, CDR2 FQNEAQ, per germline (reference sequence). CDR3 bases: TGTGCCAGCAGCTTGACAGAGGAGACCCAGTACTTC. Translation gives CASSLTEETQYF.

V is TRBV29-1 and J is TRBJ1-1; 8 nucleotides line up with TRBD1. This CDR3 has 13 amino acids. The germline gives CDR1 SQVTM, CDR2 ANQGSEA. J lost 2 bases, V lost 6 bases, and 5 bases had no gene match. This chain's CDR3 is CSVDRGANTEAFF. As DNA, the CDR3 is TGCAGCGTCGACAGGGGAGCAAACACTGAAGCTTTCTTT.

This chain joins TRBV4-1 and TRBJ2-7; 8 bases are shared with TRBD1. This CDR3 has 15 amino acids. Germline V gene lookup returns CDR1 MGHRA and CDR2 YSYEKL. Losses at the gene ends were 5 bases for V and 1 base for J; bases not matched to a gene: 7. CDR3 sequence: CASSSGQGVSYEQYF. The CDR3 DNA is TGCGCCAGCAGCTCCGGACAGGGTGTTTCCTACGAGCAGTACTTC.

The chain employs TRBV2 and TRBJ1-2; TRBD1 is a possible D gene (5 bases). V was cut by 6 bases and J by 4 bases, with 12 bases left in between. Germline V gene lookup returns CDR1 SNHLY and CDR2 FYNNEI. The CDR3 has 13 amino acids. DNA of the CDR3: TGTGCCAGCAGGGTGGGACCGAGCTATGGCTACACCTTC. As protein: CASRVGPSYGYTF.

This clone has more than one count but fewer than ten. This rearrangement joins TRBV29-1 to TRBJ1-1; TRBD1 aligns across 8 bases. This CDR3 spans 15 amino acids. The germline gives CDR1 SQVTM, CDR2 ANQGSEA. Trimming removed 1 base from V and 2 bases from J; junction bases left unmatched: 6. The DNA for the CDR3 is TGCAGCGTTGAAGTCAGGGGGCGCAAAAACACTGAAGCTTTCTTT. Translating gives CSVEVRGRKNTEAFF.

This chain uses TRBV30 with TRBJ2-7; TRBD1 aligns across 7 bases. This CDR3 is built from 13 residues. The V gene end was trimmed by 3 bases and the J gene end by 5 bases; junction bases not matched to a gene: 7. CDR1 and CDR2 from the germline V gene are GTSNPN and SVGIG (reference sequence). The CDR3 loop reads CAWRSGTANEQYF. In DNA form, the CDR3 reads TGTGCCTGGAGATCCGGGACAGCCAACGAGCAGTACTTC.

This rearrangement joins TRBV18 to TRBJ2-5, with D tentatively TRBD1 (6 bases). CDR1 is KGHSH, CDR2 LQKENI, per germline. The CDR3 extends over 17 amino acids. Trimming left V 2 bases short and J 2 bases short, with 18 bases between. The CDR3: CASSPIGRGGNQETQYF. The CDR3 DNA reads TGTGCCAGCTCACCAATAGGGAGAGGGGGTAATCAAGAGACCCAGTACTTC. Filled out from reference TRBV18 and TRBJ2-5, the complete variable domain reads NAGVMQNPRHLVRRRGQEARLRCSPMKGHSHVYWYRQLPEEGLKFMVYLQKENIIDESGMPKERFSAEFPKEGPSILRIQQVVRGDSAAYFCASSPIGRGGNQETQYFGPGTRLLVL.